The 24 T cell receptor beta chains listed next were all sequenced from one sample in a study of metastatic and nonmetastatic thyroid tumors. Each patient came to thyroid surgery without any prior treatment (of any kind). TCRdb re-analyzed the PCR reads using MiXCR. The sample holds 80,000 to 85,000 clones; about an eighth are singletons and the top ten take 8.5% to 10%. Sequencing input: tumor tissue. The receptor set was obtained from a female donor with papillary thyroid cancer or a benign thyroid nodule (not recorded which). Some clones in this sample may be carry-over from other donors' samples.

This rearrangement joins TRBV18 to TRBJ1-1; 8 bases map to TRBD1. With V trimmed by 6 bases and J by 5 bases, 11 bases remained unmatched. CDR1 is KGHSH and CDR2 is LQKENI in the germline V gene. The length of the CDR3 is 15 residues. Here the CDR3 DNA reads TGTGCCAGCTCTCCCCGGAGAAACAGGGGGACTGAAGCTTTCTTT. Translation gives CASSPRRNRGTEAFF.

This clone has at least ten counts. The chain links TRBV15 to TRBJ2-3, with TRBD1 as a possible D gene (5 bases). This CDR3 has 15 amino acids. The V gene's germline CDR1 is LNHNV and CDR2 YYDKDF (reference sequence). With 1 base removed from V and 3 bases from J, the gap between germline ends came to 11 bases. CDR3 in amino acids: CATSRGGRGTDTQYF. The DNA for the CDR3 is TGTGCCACCAGCAGAGGTGGTAGGGGTACAGATACGCAGTATTTT.

This clone turned up a few times. V gene TRBV4-1 combines with J gene TRBJ2-5; D may be TRBD1 (6 bases). CDR3 length equals 16 residues. Trimming took off 4 bases at V and 5 bases at J, with 20 bases between the two ends. The germline gives CDR1 MGHRA, CDR2 YSYEKL. CDR3 loop: CASSPLWLQGRETQYF. DNA of the CDR3: TGCGCCAGCAGCCCCCTTTGGTTGCAGGGGCGGGAGACCCAGTACTTC.

This clone has at least ten counts. The J gene is TRBJ1-5, the V gene TRBV19, with D hard to call. The CDR3 spans 13 residues. V was trimmed by 5 bases and J by 6 bases, leaving 11 bases between them. Germline V gene lookup returns CDR1 LNHDA and CDR2 SQIVND (reference sequence). The CDR3 region is CASSLRRGQPQHF. As DNA, the CDR3 is TGTGCCAGTAGTCTAAGGCGGGGTCAGCCCCAGCATTTT.

The CDR3 nucleotides are TGTGCCAGCAGCAAACCGGGACTAGCGGGAGGTCAAGAGACCCAGTACTTC. It codes for CASSKPGLAGGQETQYF. The chain combines TRBV11-2 with TRBJ2-5; 15 nucleotides match TRBD2. V lost 5 bases, J lost 2 bases, and 6 bases stayed unmatched. Per germline, CDR1 SGHAT and CDR2 FQNNGV. The CDR3 extends over 17 amino acids.

Many counts were recorded for this clone. The V gene is TRBV6-1, the J gene TRBJ2-7; D is possibly TRBD2 (6 bases). The CDR3 totals 14 residues. Germline lookup yields CDR1 MNHNS and CDR2 SASEGT. Trimming shortened V by 3 bases and J by 2 bases, and 11 bases separated the two germline ends. The CDR3 DNA reads as TGTGCCAGCAGTGAGGTAGCGGTAACCTACGAGCAGTACTTC. This sequence encodes CASSEVAVTYEQYF.

Many counts were recorded for this clone. This sequence joins TRBV6-1 and TRBJ2-1, with 10 nucleotides matching TRBD2. V lost 6 bases to trimming and J lost 7 bases; unmatched junction nucleotides: 6. The CDR3 is 14 amino acids. The V gene's germline CDR1 is MNHNS and CDR2 SASEGT. This CDR3 reads CASRPSGSYNEQFF. CDR3 DNA: TGTGCCAGCAGACCTAGCGGGAGTTATAATGAGCAGTTCTTC.

This clone was detected many times. Other DNA variants within this sample encode the same CDR3. The chain recombines TRBV27 with TRBJ1-5, with 10 bases that match TRBD1. Germline V gene sequence: CDR1 MNHEY, CDR2 SMNVEV (reference sequence). J gave up 5 bases and V 5 bases, and 12 bases lay outside the gene matches. The CDR3 length is 17 residues. As DNA, the CDR3 is TGTGCCAGCAGTCCCAGGGACAGGGGTATTTGGCATCAGCCCCAGCATTTT. Amino acids: CASSPRDRGIWHQPQHF.

The table lists this clone with many counts. The gene calls are TRBV24-1 and TRBJ2-5; D not certain. Germline values: CDR1 KGHDR, CDR2 SFDVKD. With 3 bases removed from V and 8 bases from J, the gap between germline ends came to 6 bases. The CDR3 spans 11 residues. CDR3 in DNA: TGTGCCACCAGTGATCATCGTACCCAGTACTTC. Translating gives CATSDHRTQYF.

This clone was seen at least ten times. V is TRBV20-1 and J is TRBJ2-7; 10 nucleotides align to TRBD1. Germline V CDR1 and CDR2: DFQATT, SNEGSKA (reference sequence). With V trimmed by 1 base and J by 6 bases, 21 bases remained unmatched. This CDR3 comprises 19 residues. The CDR3 sequence: CSARVPPQSRDRGRFEQYF. CDR3 bases: TGCAGTGCTAGAGTACCCCCGCAATCCCGCGACAGGGGGCGTTTCGAGCAGTACTTC.

Note on this clone: A read error may be the cause here, since a much bigger clone is one base away. The chain links TRBV28 to TRBJ1-5, with no clear D. This CDR3 has 12 amino acids. Germline values: CDR1 MDHEN, CDR2 SYDVKM. V dropped 3 bases and J dropped 11 bases, with 11 bases sitting between them. The CDR3 coding sequence is TGTGCCAGCAGTTTTCAGTCGGAAACCCAGCATTTT. Translating gives CASSFQSETQHF. The complete variable domain, with remaining parts taken from reference TRBV28 and TRBJ1-5, reads DVKVTQSSRYLVKRTGEKVFLECVQDMDHENMFWYRQDPGLGLRLIYFSYDVKMKEKGDIPEGYSVSREKKERFSLILESASTNQTSMYLCASSFQSETQHFGDGTRLSIL.

In this sample, this clone turned up many times. J is TRBJ2-7 and V is TRBV19, with 11 bases lining up with TRBD2. Trimming at V came to 8 bases and at J to 4 bases, leaving 10 bases not matched to a gene. The germline V gene has CDR1 LNHDA and CDR2 SQIVND (reference sequence). The CDR3 is 15 amino acids. This CDR3 is CASRPFGLAGYEQYF. The CDR3 coding sequence is TGTGCCAGTCGACCCTTCGGACTAGCGGGTTACGAGCAGTACTTC.

This clone was counted many times. The CDR3 reads CSARGASGRGNEQFF. DNA of the CDR3: TGCAGTGCTAGAGGGGCTAGCGGGAGGGGGAATGAGCAGTTCTTC. The genes are TRBV20-1 and TRBJ2-1; 12 bases agree with TRBD2. Germline V gene lookup returns CDR1 DFQATT and CDR2 SNEGSKA (reference sequence). The CDR3 length is 15 residues. The J segment lost 7 bases and the V segment lost 1 base, leaving 5 bases of the junction unmatched.

Only a few counts were recorded for this clone. A much more abundant neighbour one base away suggests this may be a read error. The rearrangement links TRBV19 to TRBJ1-1; D is unresolved. Germline-derived CDR1 and CDR2 are LNHDA and SQIVND (reference sequence). The CDR3 loop spans 13 amino acids. Here the CDR3 reads CASSIVGSTESFF. CDR3 coding DNA: TGTGCCAGTAGTATAGTAGGCAGTACTGAATCTTTCTTT.

This clone was seen a handful of times. A much more abundant neighbour one base away suggests this may be a read error. The chain links TRBV2 to TRBJ1-3, with D maybe TRBD1 (5 bases). The ends were cut back, 4 bases at V and 2 bases at J, with 15 bases in the middle. This CDR3 comprises 16 residues. Looked up from germline, CDR1 is SNHLY and CDR2 is FYNNEI. The CDR3 is CASSVGPETPGNTIYF. The CDR3 nucleotides read TGTGCCAGCAGTGTGGGACCCGAGACACCTGGAAACACCATATATTTT.

This clone was counted only a few times. A read error is possible here, since a much larger clone lies one base away. The same CDR3 also results from other DNA sequences found in this sample. This chain uses TRBV6-1 with TRBJ2-2, with D unclear. This CDR3 has 14 residues. Germline values: CDR1 MNHNS, CDR2 SASEGT. CDR3 coding DNA: TGTGCCAGCAGCCCCGGACGGGCCACCGGTGAGCTGTTTTTT. It specifies CASSPGRATGELFF.

This clone occurred many times. This chain uses TRBV7-9 with TRBJ2-3; D might be TRBD2 (5 bases). The CDR3 runs 14 residues. The V gene's germline CDR1 is SEHNR and CDR2 FQNEAQ (reference sequence). V shed 8 bases and J shed 4 bases, with 16 bases lying between them. As DNA, the CDR3 is TGTGCCAGCTCAGGCAGCGGACCCCCAGATACGCAGTATTTT. Translated: CASSGSGPPDTQYF.

This clone was seen at least ten times. This specimen includes other DNA sequences encoding the same CDR3. The CDR3 DNA follows: TGCAGTGCTAGAGATCGGGGGACAGGGCCCTACGAGCAGTACTTC. Protein product: CSARDRGTGPYEQYF. The rearrangement joins TRBV20-1 to TRBJ2-7, with 9 bases matching TRBD1. Germline trimming cut 0 bases from V and 2 bases from J; bases unmatched to any gene: 5. The CDR3 is 15 residues long. Germline V gives CDR1 DFQATT, CDR2 SNEGSKA (reference sequence).

This clone was recorded many times. This chain joins TRBV6-2 or TRBV6-3 and TRBJ2-7; 11 bases are shared with TRBD2. Germline-derived CDR1 and CDR2 are MNHEY and SVGEGT. There are 16 residues in the CDR3. The junction had 12 bases not matched to a gene; V was cut back by 6 bases and J by 5 bases. This CDR3 is CASRLLAGVGTHEQYF. The CDR3 nucleotides read TGTGCCAGCAGATTACTAGCGGGAGTGGGAACACACGAGCAGTACTTC.

For this clone: Given a much more abundant clone one base away, this may be a read error. This sequence joins TRBV7-9 and TRBJ1-1; D remains ambiguous. CDR1 SEHNR and CDR2 FQNEAQ come from the germline V gene (reference sequence). This CDR3 region has 12 residues. The ends were cut back, 5 bases at V and 12 bases at J, with 16 bases in the middle. This CDR3 is CASSTTLGWPFF. The DNA for the CDR3 is TGTGCCAGCAGCACGACGTTAGGTTGGCCTTTCTTT.

This clone was counted at least ten times. This rearrangement joins TRBV6-5 to TRBJ2-1, with D perhaps TRBD2 (5 bases). The CDR3 is 13 amino acids. Germline CDR1 reads MNHEY; CDR2 reads SVGAGI. V shed 2 bases and J shed 13 bases, with 15 bases lying between them. The chain's CDR3 is CASSYRGLESQFF. As DNA, the CDR3 is TGTGCCAGCAGTTACAGAGGGTTGGAGTCTCAGTTCTTC.

The table lists this clone with many counts. The rearrangement links TRBV6-5 to TRBJ1-2, with 7 positions matching TRBD1. Germline-derived CDR1 and CDR2 are MNHEY and SVGAGI. V lost 2 bases, J lost 2 bases, and 5 bases stayed unmatched. The CDR3 covers 15 residues. This CDR3 is CASSYEAGGNYGYTF. The CDR3 DNA reads as TGTGCCAGCAGTTACGAGGCAGGGGGAAACTATGGCTACACCTTC.

Notes on this clone: Given a much more abundant clone one base away, this may be a read error. This chain joins TRBV5-1 and TRBJ2-2, with D unclear. Germline V gene sequence: CDR1 SGHRS, CDR2 YFSETQ. This CDR3 spans 13 amino acids. Written as DNA, the CDR3 is TGCGCCAGCAGCAACCAAGGCACCTGGGAGCTGTTTTTT. Translating it yields CASSNQGTWELFF.

This clone was counted ten times or more. The chain carries TRBV10-3 and TRBJ1-6; D possibly corresponds to TRBD1 (5 bases). The CDR3 runs to 14 residues. With 3 bases removed from V and 6 bases from J, the gap between germline ends came to 9 bases. Germline lookup yields CDR1 ENHRY and CDR2 SYGVKD. The CDR3 spells CAISDGGGNSPLHF. In DNA form, the CDR3 reads TGTGCCATCAGTGACGGCGGGGGTAATTCACCCCTCCACTTT.